This TCR beta chain was obtained from a study of CD8 T cells in Susac syndrome. TCR beta was sequenced from blood CD8+ and CD4+ T cells. The multiple sclerosis controls comprised treatment-naive patients whose relapsing-remitting disease was stable or active. RNA in amounts of about 0.5 to 1 ug was reverse transcribed with random hexamers. Across 54 Vbeta and 13 Jbeta, immunoSEQ multiplex PCR amplified TCR beta CDR3. TCRdb re-called the immunoSEQ multiplex PCR reads with MiXCR, one entry per CDR3 protein. The repertoire holds some 200,000 distinct CDR3 sequences, with roughly 96% as singletons. Unmatched junction bases numbered 14, after V lost 7 bases and J lost 9 bases. Germline CDR1 is MNHNS and CDR2 is SASEGT. This CDR3 contains 15 residues.

V is TRBV6-1 and J is TRBJ2-1; 8 nucleotides align to TRBD2. The receptor was derived from a human donor with multiple sclerosis. What was sequenced was CD4+ T cells from PBMCs. CDR3 sequence reads: CASILKREPPGEQFF. For the CDR3, the DNA is TGTGCCAGCATCTTAAAGCGGGAGCCTCCAGGTGAGCAGTTCTTC.